The rows below give T cell receptor beta chains drawn from one sample of a study of blood T cell repertoires in COVID-19. The assay was immunoSEQ multiplex PCR, and TCRdb's table has in-frame clones only and misses some. The table includes some 48,000 clones, just over 85% detected once. The sample consisted of peripheral blood. The origin of the receptors is a woman older than 75 with COVID-19, enrolled during active disease. Both conserved end residues are part of each CDR3. Each record gives: J gene, clone size, V gene, D gene, CDR3 protein, CDR3 DNA. A D gene is named only where the DNA matches it firmly. Part of the rows lack a size; the others show once, few, many or a class for expanded clones.

>TRBJ1-1|.|TRBV19|.
CASSIDRGRTEAFF
TGTGCCAGTAGTATCGACCGGGGGAGGACTGAAGCTTTCTTT
>TRBJ1-4|.|TRBV18|.
CASSPRPVTNEKLFF
TGTGCCAGCTCACCGAGGCCGGTAACTAATGAAAAACTGTTTTTT
>TRBJ2-2|.|TRBV4-1|TRBD1
CASSQGQGRRSWTGELFF
TGCGCCAGCAGCCAGGGACAGGGGCGCAGGAGTTGGACCGGGGAGCTGTTTTTT
>TRBJ2-3|.|TRBV4-2|TRBD2
CASSQESLGSLAGTDTQYF
TGTGCCAGCAGCCAAGAAAGCTTAGGTAGTCTAGCGGGGACAGATACGCAGTATTTT
>TRBJ2-3|.|TRBV2|TRBD2
CATTPAGSTDTQYF
TGTGCCACCACCCCAGCGGGGAGCACAGATACGCAGTATTTT
>TRBJ2-7|.|TRBV5-6|.
CASSLYSVLGGESF
TGTGCCAGCAGCTTGTACTCTGTATTGGGGGGAGAAAGCTTC
>TRBJ1-3|.|TRBV6-6|TRBD1
CASSPGGVSSGNTIYF
TGTGCCAGCAGTCCAGGGGGCGTGAGCTCTGGAAACACCATATATTTT
>TRBJ1-2|.|TRBV19|.
CASIPTGVGSYTF
TGTGCCAGTATCCCGACGGGGGTTGGCAGCTACACCTTC
>TRBJ2-3|.|TRBV28|TRBD2
CASSSSGSETDTQYF
TGTGCCAGCAGTTCCAGCGGGAGTGAGACAGATACGCAGTATTTT
>TRBJ1-1|.|TRBV2|.
CASSAPLGAARNEAFF
TGTGCCAGCAGCGCCCCGCTAGGGGCGGCTAGGAATGAAGCTTTCTTT
>TRBJ2-5|.|TRBV27|TRBD1
CASSSPRDRGFGETQYF
TGTGCCAGCAGTTCACCCCGGGACAGGGGGTTCGGAGAGACCCAGTACTTC
>TRBJ1-5|medium-sized|TRBV6-5|.
CASGSPREQPQHF
TGTGCCAGCGGCTCTCCGAGGGAACAGCCCCAGCATTTT
>TRBJ1-4|.|TRBV7-8|.
CASSLQGRSTNEKLFF
TGTGCCAGCAGCCTACAAGGGAGGTCAACTAATGAAAAACTGTTTTTT
>TRBJ1-3|.|TRBV5-1|TRBD1
CASSPDGQGGGNTIYF
TGCGCCAGCAGCCCGGACGGACAGGGCGGAGGAAACACCATATATTTT
>TRBJ1-1|.|TRBV5-1|.
CASSLTFRGNTEAFF
TGCGCCAGCAGCTTGACTTTCAGGGGAAACACTGAAGCTTTCTTT
>TRBJ2-1|.|TRBV9|TRBD2
CASSLWDSGGLQFF
TGTGCCAGCAGCCTCTGGGATAGCGGGGGCCTCCAGTTCTTC